The 23 T cell receptor beta chains presented below share a single source sample, sequenced in a study of Ad26.COV2.S vaccination and SARS-CoV-2 variants. The data were produced by immunoSEQ multiplex PCR, yet TCRdb's version contains in-frame clones alone and is incomplete. Among about 350,000 clones listed, about 92% were seen once. Sequenced here: peripheral blood, sampled after recovery from COVID-19. The receptor source for this set is a human donor who had recovered from COVID-19.

The rearrangement uses TRBV19 and TRBJ1-5; 9 positions match TRBD1. The CDR3 sequence is 15 residues long. Germline loops: CDR1 LNHDA, CDR2 SQIVND (reference sequence). Losses at the gene ends were 11 bases for V and 6 bases for J; bases not matched to a gene: 14. The chain's CDR3 is CASEARQGEGQPQHF. In nucleotides, the CDR3 is TGTGCCTCCGAGGCCCGACAGGGGGAGGGTCAGCCCCAGCATTTT.

The chain recombines TRBV25-1 with TRBJ1-2; D uncertain. Germline-derived CDR1 and CDR2 are MGHDK and SYGVNS. The length of the CDR3 is 11 residues. V lost 1 base and J 8 bases, leaving 5 bases between the germline ends. As DNA, the CDR3 is TGTGCCAGCAGTGAATTAGGCGGCTACACCTTC. Encoded protein: CASSELGGYTF.

The chain has TRBV11-2 and TRBJ2-5, with 10 bases that match TRBD2. The germline gives CDR1 SGHAT, CDR2 FQNNGV. The V segment lost 3 bases and the J segment 4 bases; nucleotides outside the gene matches: 8. This CDR3 comprises 16 residues. The CDR3 loop reads CASSFGSGGASETQYF. Here the CDR3 DNA reads TGTGCCAGCAGCTTCGGAAGCGGGGGGGCATCAGAGACCCAGTACTTC.

V is TRBV7-2 and J is TRBJ1-3; D unresolved. CDR1 SGHTA and CDR2 FQGNSA come from the germline V gene. This CDR3 has 12 amino acids. V dropped 5 bases and J dropped 4 bases, with 6 bases sitting between them. CDR3 nucleotide sequence: TGTGCCAGCAGCCTAGGCGGAAACACCATATATTTT. Its protein is CASSLGGNTIYF.

The CDR3 spells CASSPEHVANYGYTF. Written as DNA, the CDR3 is TGTGCCAGCAGCCCCGAACACGTAGCTAACTATGGCTACACCTTC. The gene calls are TRBV7-8 and TRBJ1-2; D is unresolved. Germline-derived CDR1 and CDR2 are SGHVS and FQNEAQ. V lost 5 bases to trimming and J lost 0 bases, with 13 bases between them. This CDR3 has 15 residues.

J is TRBJ2-3 and V is TRBV28; D tentatively reads TRBD1 or TRBD2 (5 bases each). The CDR3 length is 12 residues. Deletions cut 7 bases from V and 6 bases from J, with 11 bases between. CDR1 and CDR2 (germline): MDHEN, SYDVKM. The CDR3 DNA reads as TGTGCCAGCACCCCCTGGGGGGATACGCAGTATTTT. Protein product: CASTPWGDTQYF.

The V and J genes are TRBV21-1 and TRBJ1-1; the DNA was not used to check the table's D call, TRBD1. TRBV21-1 is deemed a pseudogene. The length of the CDR3 is 15 residues. CDR3 DNA: TGTGCCAGCAGCAAGATAGTGGGGCCCCTAGGTGAAGCTTTCTTT. Translated, it gives CASSKIVGPLGEAFF.

The chain is built from TRBV25-1 and TRBJ2-3, with 11 bases that match TRBD1. CDR3 length: 16 amino acids. Germline trimming cut 7 bases from V and 7 bases from J; bases unmatched to any gene: 13. Germline lookup yields CDR1 MGHDK and CDR2 SYGVNS. The CDR3 here is CASTESGQGAQYTQYF. CDR3 bases: TGTGCCAGCACGGAGAGCGGACAGGGGGCGCAATATACGCAGTATTTT.

This clone was observed a handful of times. The rearrangement joins TRBV2 to TRBJ1-5, with TRBD1 matching 7 bases. CDR1 is SNHLY and CDR2 is FYNNEI in the germline V gene. This CDR3 spans 14 amino acids. After removal of 6 bases from V and 2 bases from J, the junction contained 4 bases not matched to a gene. DNA for the CDR3: TGTGCCAGCAGGCAGGGGGGCGGCAATCAGCCCCAGCATTTT. Its protein product is CASRQGGGNQPQHF. Full variable domain (rest looked up from reference TRBV2 and TRBJ1-5): EPEVTQTPSHQVTQMGQEVILRCVPISNHLYFYWYRQILGQKVEFLVSFYNNEISEKSEIFDDQFSVERPDGSNFTLKIRSTKLEDSAMYFCASRQGGGNQPQHFGDGTRLSIL.

The chain uses TRBV7-9 and TRBJ1-4; tentatively, D is TRBD1 (6 bases). This CDR3 has 18 amino acids. V lost 0 bases to trimming and J lost 4 bases, with 18 bases between them. CDR1 is SEHNR and CDR2 is FQNEAQ in the germline V gene (reference sequence). The CDR3 protein is CASSLASGGVGSNEKLFF. DNA for the CDR3: TGTGCCAGCAGCTTAGCGTCGGGGGGCGTAGGAAGTAATGAAAAACTGTTTTTT.

The V gene is TRBV10-3, the J gene TRBJ1-2; no reliable D call. The CDR3 loop spans 13 amino acids. Germline-derived CDR1 and CDR2 are ENHRY and SYGVKD. V lost 0 bases to trimming and J lost 7 bases, with 9 bases between them. The CDR3 is CAISESPQLGYTF. CDR3 nucleotide sequence: TGTGCCATCAGTGAGTCCCCCCAGCTTGGCTACACCTTC.

CDR3 DNA: TGTGCCAGCAGCTTCCAGACCCCTCGAGGTGAAAAACTGTTTTTT. This codes for CASSFQTPRGEKLFF. The genes are TRBV5-4 and TRBJ1-4; D is uncertain. The CDR3 totals 15 residues. Germline assignment: CDR1 SGHNT and CDR2 YYREEE (reference sequence). The V end was cut by 2 bases, the J end by 7 bases, with 15 bases between.

The rearrangement uses TRBV12-5 and TRBJ2-2; D is possibly TRBD1 (6 bases). Per the germline V gene, CDR1 is LGHNT and CDR2 is FRNRAP. The CDR3 spans 17 residues. With 5 bases removed from V and 1 base from J, the gap between germline ends came to 17 bases. CDR3: CASGLLKDRMNTGELFF. The CDR3 coding sequence is TGTGCTAGTGGTCTCCTTAAGGACAGAATGAACACCGGGGAGCTGTTTTTT.

The V gene is TRBV7-9, the J gene TRBJ2-7; TRBD1 aligns across 7 bases. This CDR3 is built from 14 residues. From germline, CDR1 is SEHNR and CDR2 FQNEAQ (reference sequence). Trimming removed 4 bases from V and 6 bases from J; junction bases left unmatched: 9. CDR3 sequence (DNA): TGTGCCAGCAGCTATACTGACAGGGAAGTCGAGCAGTACTTC. This sequence encodes CASSYTDREVEQYF. Based on the CDR3 plus reference TRBV7-9 and TRBJ2-7, the full variable domain is DTGVSQNPRHKITKRGQNVTFRCDPISEHNRLYWYRQTLGQGPEFLTYFQNEAQLEKSRLLSDRFSAERPKGSFSTLEIQRTEQGDSAMYLCASSYTDREVEQYFGPGTRLTVT.

This chain uses TRBV7-2 with TRBJ1-2; no clear D gene. V lost 6 bases and J lost 1, with 9 bases in between. The CDR3 loop spans 13 amino acids. Germline V gives CDR1 SGHTA, CDR2 FQGNSA. CDR3 protein: CASRPPDNYGYTF. CDR3 nucleotides: TGTGCCAGCAGACCTCCAGATAACTATGGCTACACCTTC. Full variable domain (remainder filled in from reference TRBV7-2 and TRBJ1-2): GAGVSQSPSNKVTEKGKDVELRCDPISGHTALYWYRQSLGQGLEFLIYFQGNSAPDKSGLPSDRFSAERTGGSVSTLTIQRTQQEDSAVYLCASRPPDNYGYTFGSGTRLTVV.

The chain is built from TRBV7-9 and TRBJ1-1; D gene ambiguous. Between the trimmed V and J ends, which lost 5 bases and 9 bases, there was a span of 22 bases. The germline V gene encodes CDR1 SEHNR and CDR2 FQNEAQ (reference sequence). The CDR3 spans 15 residues. CDR3 region: CASSPRRSAPPKAFF. The DNA of the CDR3 is TGTGCCAGCAGCCCCAGGAGGTCTGCGCCTCCGAAAGCTTTCTTT.

CDR3 coding DNA: TGCGCCAGCAGTGGGGACAGGGGCCACGAGCAGTACTTC. This sequence encodes CASSGDRGHEQYF. This sequence joins TRBV10-2 and TRBJ2-7; TRBD1 aligns across 10 bases. The germline gives CDR1 WSHSY, CDR2 SAAADI. Trimming cost V 4 bases and J 5 bases; bases outside gene matches: 2. CDR3 length: 13 residues.

This chain joins TRBV12-3 or TRBV12-4 and TRBJ1-2; 7 bases agree with TRBD1. This CDR3 has 13 amino acids. The V and J ends lost 10 bases and 2 bases, in that order; junction bases with no gene match: 7. The CDR3 loop is CATQEGGNYGYTF. The CDR3 DNA reads TGTGCCACCCAGGAAGGGGGCAACTATGGCTACACCTTC.

The chain couples TRBV12-5 to TRBJ2-5; D is tentatively TRBD1 or TRBD2 (7 bases each). CDR1 and CDR2 from the germline V gene are LGHNT and FRNRAP. The V and J ends lost 5 bases and 4 bases respectively, with 17 bases between them. The CDR3 has 15 residues. This chain's CDR3 is CASGPKQGRGETQYF. CDR3 bases: TGTGCTAGTGGTCCCAAACAGGGGAGGGGAGAGACCCAGTACTTC.

V gene TRBV29-1 combines with J gene TRBJ1-2; 7 bases are shared with TRBD1. J was trimmed by 3 bases and V by 0 bases; bases with no gene match: 13. This CDR3 has 17 residues. CDR1 SQVTM and CDR2 ANQGSEA come from the germline V gene. Here the CDR3 DNA reads TGCAGCGTTGAAGATAGGGGGCAGGGCACAGCGGACTATGGCTACACCTTC. Translated: CSVEDRGQGTADYGYTF.

The chain combines TRBV7-2 with TRBJ2-1, with a weak D call TRBD2 (6 bases). This CDR3 region has 14 residues. Trimming removed 5 bases at V and 9 bases at J, with 17 bases between. Germline V gene data show CDR1 as SGHTA and CDR2 as FQGNSA. CDR3 DNA: TGTGCCAGCAGCCCCCCCCCGGAGGGTGGTGAGCAGTTCTTC. This gives the protein CASSPPPEGGEQFF.

The gene calls are TRBV15 and TRBJ1-3; TRBD1 might be the D (5 bases). Trimming pared 1 base from V and 4 bases from J, leaving 8 bases between. CDR1 LNHNV and CDR2 YYDKDF come from the germline V gene (reference sequence). This CDR3 contains 14 residues. The CDR3 protein is CATSRGGAGNTIYF. CDR3 in DNA: TGTGCCACCAGCAGAGGTGGGGCCGGAAACACCATATATTTT.

The chain recombines TRBV5-4 with TRBJ2-2; 10 nucleotides match TRBD1. V lost 0 bases to trimming and J lost 2 bases; unmatched junction nucleotides: 1. Germline V gives CDR1 SGHNT, CDR2 YYREEE (reference sequence). The CDR3 totals 16 residues. The CDR3 is CASSLGQGANTGELFF. As DNA, the CDR3 is TGTGCCAGCAGCTTGGGACAGGGGGCAAACACCGGGGAGCTGTTTTTT.